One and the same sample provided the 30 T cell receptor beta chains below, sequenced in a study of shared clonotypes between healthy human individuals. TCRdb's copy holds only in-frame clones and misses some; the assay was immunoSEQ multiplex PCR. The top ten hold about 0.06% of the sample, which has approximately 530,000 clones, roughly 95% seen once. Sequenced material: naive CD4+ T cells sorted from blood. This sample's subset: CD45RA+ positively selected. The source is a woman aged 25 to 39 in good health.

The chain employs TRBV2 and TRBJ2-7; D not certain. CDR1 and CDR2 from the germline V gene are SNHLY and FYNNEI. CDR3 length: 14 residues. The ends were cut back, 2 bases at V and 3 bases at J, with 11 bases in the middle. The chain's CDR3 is CASSEQDGRYEQYF. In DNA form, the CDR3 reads TGTGCCAGCAGTGAACAGGACGGGCGCTACGAGCAGTACTTC.

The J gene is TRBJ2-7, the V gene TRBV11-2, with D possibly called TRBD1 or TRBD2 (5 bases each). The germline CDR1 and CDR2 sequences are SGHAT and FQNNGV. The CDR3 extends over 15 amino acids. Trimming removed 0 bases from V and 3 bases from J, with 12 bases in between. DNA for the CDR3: TGTGCCAGCAGCTTAGAACCGGGACCTAACTACGAGCAGTACTTC. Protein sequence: CASSLEPGPNYEQYF. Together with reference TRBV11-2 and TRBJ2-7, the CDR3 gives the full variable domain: EAGVAQSPRYKIIEKRQSVAFWCNPISGHATLYWYQQILGQGPKLLIQFQNNGVVDDSQLPKDRFSAERLKGVDSTLKIQPAKLEDSAVYLCASSLEPGPNYEQYFGPGTRLTVT.

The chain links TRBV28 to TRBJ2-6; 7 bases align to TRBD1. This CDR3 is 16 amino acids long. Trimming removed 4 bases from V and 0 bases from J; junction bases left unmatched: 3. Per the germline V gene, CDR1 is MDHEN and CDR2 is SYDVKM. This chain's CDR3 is CASSWTGTSGANVLTF. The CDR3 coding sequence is TGTGCCAGCAGTTGGACAGGCACCTCTGGGGCCAACGTCCTGACTTTC.

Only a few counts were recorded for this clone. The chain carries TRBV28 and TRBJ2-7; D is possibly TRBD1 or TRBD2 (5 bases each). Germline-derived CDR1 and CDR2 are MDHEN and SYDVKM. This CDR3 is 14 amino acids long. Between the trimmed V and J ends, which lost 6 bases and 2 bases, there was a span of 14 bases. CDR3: CASRQAGRAYEQYF. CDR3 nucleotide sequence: TGTGCCAGCAGGCAGGCAGGGCGGGCCTACGAGCAGTACTTC.

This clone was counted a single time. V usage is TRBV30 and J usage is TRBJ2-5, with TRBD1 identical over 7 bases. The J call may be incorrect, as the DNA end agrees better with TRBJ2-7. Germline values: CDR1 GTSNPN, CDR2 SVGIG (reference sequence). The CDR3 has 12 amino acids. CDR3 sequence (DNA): TGTGCCTGGGGGGACAGTAGATACGAGCAGTACTTC. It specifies CAWGDSRYEQYF.

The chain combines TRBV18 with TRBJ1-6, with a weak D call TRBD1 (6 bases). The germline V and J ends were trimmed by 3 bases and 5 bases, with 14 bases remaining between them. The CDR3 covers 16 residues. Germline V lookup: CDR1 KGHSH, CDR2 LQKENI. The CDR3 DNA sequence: TGTGCCAGCTCACCCTTTGACAGGACTAATAATTCACCCCTCCACTTT. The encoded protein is CASSPFDRTNNSPLHF. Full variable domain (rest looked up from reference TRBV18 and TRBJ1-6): NAGVMQNPRHLVRRRGQEARLRCSPMKGHSHVYWYRQLPEEGLKFMVYLQKENIIDESGMPKERFSAEFPKEGPSILRIQQVVRGDSAAYFCASSPFDRTNNSPLHFGNGTRLTVT.

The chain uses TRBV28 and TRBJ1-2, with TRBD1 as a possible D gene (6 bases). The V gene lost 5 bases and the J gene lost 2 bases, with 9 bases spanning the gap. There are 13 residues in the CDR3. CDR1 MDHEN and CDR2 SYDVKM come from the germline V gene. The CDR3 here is CASSPRGNYGYTF. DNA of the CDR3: TGTGCCAGCAGTCCCAGGGGCAACTATGGCTACACCTTC.

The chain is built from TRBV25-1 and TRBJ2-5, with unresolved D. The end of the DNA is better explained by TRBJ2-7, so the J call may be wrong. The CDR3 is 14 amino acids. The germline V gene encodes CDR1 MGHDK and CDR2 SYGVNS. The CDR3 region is CASSERIDDYEQYF. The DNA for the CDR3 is TGTGCCAGCAGTGAAAGGATTGACGACTACGAGCAGTACTTC.

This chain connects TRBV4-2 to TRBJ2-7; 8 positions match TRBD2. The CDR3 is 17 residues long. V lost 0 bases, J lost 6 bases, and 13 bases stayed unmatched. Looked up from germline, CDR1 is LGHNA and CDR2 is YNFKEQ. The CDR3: CASSQDHYGRGFLEQYF. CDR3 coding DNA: TGTGCCAGCAGCCAAGACCATTACGGGAGGGGGTTCCTCGAGCAGTACTTC.

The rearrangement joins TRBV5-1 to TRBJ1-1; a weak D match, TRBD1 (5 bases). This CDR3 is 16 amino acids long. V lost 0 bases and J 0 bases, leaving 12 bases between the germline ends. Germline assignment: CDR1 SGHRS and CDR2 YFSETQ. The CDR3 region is CASSLANRGMNTEAFF. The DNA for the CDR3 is TGCGCCAGCAGCTTGGCCAACCGGGGGATGAACACTGAAGCTTTCTTT.

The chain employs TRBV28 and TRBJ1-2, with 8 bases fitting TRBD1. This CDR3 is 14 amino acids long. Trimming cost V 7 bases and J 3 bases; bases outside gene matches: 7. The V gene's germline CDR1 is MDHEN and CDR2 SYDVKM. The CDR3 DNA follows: TGTGCCAGCAAGACAGGGGTCGGGCACTATGGCTACACCTTC. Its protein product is CASKTGVGHYGYTF.

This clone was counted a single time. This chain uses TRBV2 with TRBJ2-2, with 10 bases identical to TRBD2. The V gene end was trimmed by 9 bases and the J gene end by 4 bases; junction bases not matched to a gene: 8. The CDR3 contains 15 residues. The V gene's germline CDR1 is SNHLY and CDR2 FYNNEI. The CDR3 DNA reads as TGTGCCAGACAGATAGCGGGAGGAGTCACCGGGGAGCTGTTTTTT. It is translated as CARQIAGGVTGELFF.

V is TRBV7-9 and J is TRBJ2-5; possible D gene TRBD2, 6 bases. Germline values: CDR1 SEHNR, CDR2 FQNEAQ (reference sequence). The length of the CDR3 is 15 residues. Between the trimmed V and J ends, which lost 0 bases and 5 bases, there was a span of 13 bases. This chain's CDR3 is CASSLAAGNPETQYF. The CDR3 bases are TGTGCCAGCAGCTTAGCGGCGGGAAACCCTGAGACCCAGTACTTC.

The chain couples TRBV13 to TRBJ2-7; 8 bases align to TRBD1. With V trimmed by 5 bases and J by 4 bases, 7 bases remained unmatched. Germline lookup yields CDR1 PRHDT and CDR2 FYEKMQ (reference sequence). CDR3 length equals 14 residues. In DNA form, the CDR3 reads TGTGCCAGCAGCCCCCCAGGGGGCGAGTACGAGCAGTACTTC. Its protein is CASSPPGGEYEQYF.

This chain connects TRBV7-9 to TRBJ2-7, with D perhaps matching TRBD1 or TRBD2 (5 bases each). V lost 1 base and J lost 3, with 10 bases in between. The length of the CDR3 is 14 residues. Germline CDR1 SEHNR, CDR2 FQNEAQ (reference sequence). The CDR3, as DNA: TGTGCCAGCAGCTTAGGGGGGACCTTCTACGAGCAGTACTTC. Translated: CASSLGGTFYEQYF.

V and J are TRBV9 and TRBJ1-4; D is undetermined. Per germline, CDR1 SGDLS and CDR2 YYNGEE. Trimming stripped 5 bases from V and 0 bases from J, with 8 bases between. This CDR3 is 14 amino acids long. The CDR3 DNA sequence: TGTGCCAGCAGTCCAACATCAACTAATGAAAAACTGTTTTTT. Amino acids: CASSPTSTNEKLFF.

The CDR3 is CASSDFPGTQNTEAFF. Here the CDR3 DNA reads TGTGCCAGCAGTGATTTCCCCGGGACACAGAACACTGAAGCTTTCTTT. This chain links TRBV25-1 with TRBJ1-1; maybe TRBD1 (6 bases). Trimming stripped 3 bases from V and 1 base from J, with 15 bases between. The V gene's germline CDR1 is MGHDK and CDR2 SYGVNS. This CDR3 spans 16 amino acids.

DNA of the CDR3: TGTGCCAGCAGCTTTTGGGGACGGGCTGCCGGGACACCTTCCTACGAGCAGTACTTC. Its protein is CASSFWGRAAGTPSYEQYF. The chain uses TRBV7-9 and TRBJ2-7; a weak D match, TRBD1 (6 bases). This CDR3 comprises 19 residues. The germline CDR1 and CDR2 sequences are SEHNR and FQNEAQ (reference sequence). V was cut by 3 bases and J by 1 base, with 25 bases left in between.

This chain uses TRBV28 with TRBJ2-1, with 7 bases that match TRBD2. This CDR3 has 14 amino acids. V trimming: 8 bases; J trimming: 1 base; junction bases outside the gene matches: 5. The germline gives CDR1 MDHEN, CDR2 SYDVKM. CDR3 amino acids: CASGASGSYNEQFF. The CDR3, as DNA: TGTGCCAGCGGGGCTAGCGGTTCCTACAATGAGCAGTTCTTC.

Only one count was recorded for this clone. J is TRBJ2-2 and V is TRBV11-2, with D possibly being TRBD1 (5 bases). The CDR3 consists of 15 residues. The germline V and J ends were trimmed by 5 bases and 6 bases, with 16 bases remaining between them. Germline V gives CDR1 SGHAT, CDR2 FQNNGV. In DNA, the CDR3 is TGTGCCAGCAGCCCCAGGGCGGATCCGCCCGGGGAGCTGTTTTTT. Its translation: CASSPRADPPGELFF. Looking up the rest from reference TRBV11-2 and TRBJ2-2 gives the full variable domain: EAGVAQSPRYKIIEKRQSVAFWCNPISGHATLYWYQQILGQGPKLLIQFQNNGVVDDSQLPKDRFSAERLKGVDSTLKIQPAKLEDSAVYLCASSPRADPPGELFFGEGSRLTVL.

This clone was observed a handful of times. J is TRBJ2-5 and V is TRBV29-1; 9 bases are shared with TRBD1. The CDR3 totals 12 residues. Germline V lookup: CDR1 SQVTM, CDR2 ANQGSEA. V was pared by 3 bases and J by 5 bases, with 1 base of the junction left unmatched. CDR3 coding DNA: TGCAGCGTTGAGGGACAGGGCGAGACCCAGTACTTC. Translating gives CSVEGQGETQYF.

CDR3 sequence: CASSEALYMARGDTEAFF. The CDR3 DNA follows: TGTGCCAGCAGTGAAGCGTTATATATGGCGAGGGGGGACACTGAAGCTTTCTTT. V usage is TRBV6-1 and J usage is TRBJ1-1; tentatively, D is TRBD1 (6 bases). The CDR3 covers 18 residues. The germline V gene has CDR1 MNHNS and CDR2 SASEGT. Trimming shortened V by 0 bases and J by 3 bases, and 20 bases separated the two germline ends.

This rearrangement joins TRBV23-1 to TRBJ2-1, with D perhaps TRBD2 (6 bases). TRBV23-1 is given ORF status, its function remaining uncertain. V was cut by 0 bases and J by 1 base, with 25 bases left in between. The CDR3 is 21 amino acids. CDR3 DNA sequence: TGCGCCAGCAGTCAATCGGGACCAACCCAGTGGGGGAGCGGGTCCTACAATGAGCAGTTCTTC. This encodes CASSQSGPTQWGSGSYNEQFF.

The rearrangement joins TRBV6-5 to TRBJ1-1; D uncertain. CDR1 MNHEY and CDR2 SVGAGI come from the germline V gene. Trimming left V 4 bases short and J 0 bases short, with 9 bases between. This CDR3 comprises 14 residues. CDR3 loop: CASSSPLMNTEAFF. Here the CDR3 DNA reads TGTGCCAGCAGTTCCCCACTCATGAACACTGAAGCTTTCTTT.

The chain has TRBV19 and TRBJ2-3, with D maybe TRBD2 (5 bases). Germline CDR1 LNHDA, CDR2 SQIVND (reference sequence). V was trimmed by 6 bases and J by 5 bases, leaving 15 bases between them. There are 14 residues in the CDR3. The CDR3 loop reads CASSSGRTLDTQYF. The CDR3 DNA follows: TGTGCCAGTAGCAGCGGTAGGACCCTAGATACGCAGTATTTT.

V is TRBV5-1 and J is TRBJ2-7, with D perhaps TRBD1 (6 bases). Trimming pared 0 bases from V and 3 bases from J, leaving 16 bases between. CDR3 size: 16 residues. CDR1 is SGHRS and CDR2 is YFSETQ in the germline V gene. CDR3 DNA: TGCGCCAGCAGCTTGGGAGGGCAGGGGAGAGACTACGAGCAGTACTTC. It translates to CASSLGGQGRDYEQYF.

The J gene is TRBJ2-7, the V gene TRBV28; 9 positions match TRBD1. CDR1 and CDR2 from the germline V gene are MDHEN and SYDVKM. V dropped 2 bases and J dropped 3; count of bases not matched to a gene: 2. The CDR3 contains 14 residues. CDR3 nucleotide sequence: TGTGCCAGCAGTTTAAGGACAGGGGACTACGAGCAGTACTTC. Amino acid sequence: CASSLRTGDYEQYF.

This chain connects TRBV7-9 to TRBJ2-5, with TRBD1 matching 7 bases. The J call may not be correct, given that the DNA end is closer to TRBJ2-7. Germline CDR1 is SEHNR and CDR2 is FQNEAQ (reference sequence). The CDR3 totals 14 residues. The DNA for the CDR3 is TGTGCCAGCAGCCACGACAGGGCGGGCTACGAGCAGTACTTC. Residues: CASSHDRAGYEQYF.

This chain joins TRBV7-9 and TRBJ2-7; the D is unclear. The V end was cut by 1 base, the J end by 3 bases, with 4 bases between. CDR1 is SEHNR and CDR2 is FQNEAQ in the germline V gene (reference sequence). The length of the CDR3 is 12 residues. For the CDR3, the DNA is TGTGCCAGCAGCTTAGGGGTCTACGAGCAGTACTTC. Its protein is CASSLGVYEQYF.

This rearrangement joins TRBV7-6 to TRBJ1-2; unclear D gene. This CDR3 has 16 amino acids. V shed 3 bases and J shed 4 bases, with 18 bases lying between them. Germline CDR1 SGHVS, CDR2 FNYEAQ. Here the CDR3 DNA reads TGTGCCAGCAGCTTGGGATATGAATCTCGAACCTATGGCTACACCTTC. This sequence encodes CASSLGYESRTYGYTF.